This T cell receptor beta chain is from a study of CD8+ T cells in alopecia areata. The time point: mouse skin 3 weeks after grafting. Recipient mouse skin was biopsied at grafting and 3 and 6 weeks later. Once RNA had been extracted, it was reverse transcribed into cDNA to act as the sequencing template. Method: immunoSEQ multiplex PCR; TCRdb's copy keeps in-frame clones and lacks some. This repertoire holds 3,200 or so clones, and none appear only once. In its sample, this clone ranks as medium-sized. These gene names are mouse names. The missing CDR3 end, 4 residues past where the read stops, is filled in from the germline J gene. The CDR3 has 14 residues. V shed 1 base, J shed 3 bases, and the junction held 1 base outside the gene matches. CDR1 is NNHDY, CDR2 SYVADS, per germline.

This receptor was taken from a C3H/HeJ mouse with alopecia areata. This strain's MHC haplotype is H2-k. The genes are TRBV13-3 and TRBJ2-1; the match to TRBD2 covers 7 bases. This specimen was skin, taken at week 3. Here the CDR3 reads CASSDTGVYAEQFF. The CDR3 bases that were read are TGTGCCAGCAGTGATACTGGGGTCTATGCT.